The subject of this entry is one TCR beta chain. Its specific antigen is unknown. No clone much larger than this one lies a single base away; base qualities are absent. Trimming takes 4 bases from V and 4 bases from J, and the germline ends sit 10 bases apart. CDR1 and CDR2 are read off the germline V gene as SGHTA and FQGNSA. From its cysteine to its phenylalanine, the CDR3 spans 13 amino acids. CDR3 DNA only is kept here, 39 bases in frame from base 1. TCRbeta CDR3 regions were amplified from genomic DNA by means of the immunoSEQ Assay, a bias-controlled multiplex PCR. On the study's bioinformatics: Nucleated cell counts per sample were estimated from amplification of reference gene primers within the assay. To quantify the absolute abundance of each unique TCRbeta CDR3 rearrangement, sequence reads were collapsed and filtered. For each sample, productive Simpson clonality was calculated as the square root of Simpson's diversity index across productive rearrangements. This immuneACCESS table, as held by TCRdb, lists in-frame sequences with V and J called but not all clones. Of the missing ones, under half trace to an unresolved V gene in checked studies; the others have no known cause. Clone size and V and J calls were adopted from that table, with D and trimming inferred from the DNA. The sample table shows approximately 73,000 clones, and around nine tenths are seen once. In total, the top ten clones hold roughly 1.9% of the sample.

Whole blood was collected in K2EDTA tubes by collaborating institutions according to the institutions' own protocols. For TCRbeta analysis, collaborator samples were shipped as frozen whole blood, as isolated PBMCs, or as DNA extracted from either sample type. The source of the sample is a study of blood T cell repertoires in COVID-19 (dated by TCRdb to about 2020). Regarding the study in general: Samples from collaborators originated in the United States, Italy and Spain and spanned both the acute and convalescent phases of COVID-19. The material from the prospective study consisted of cDNA or gDNA derived from T cells, B-cell-depleted T cells, or PBMCs. The dataset comprised deeply sampled blood TCRbeta repertoires from subjects exposed to, actively infected with, or recovered from COVID-19. The repertoires were made available in a free public database intended to serve as a resource for research on the immune response to SARS-CoV-2. Samples were obtained from the ongoing ImmuneRACE study (first 160 participants) and from roughly 1,300 subjects provided by 6 global collaborators. Sample metadata almost always included a de-identified subject ID, COVID-19 status, age in years and sex. Where available, HLA class I and class II types were obtained from metadata supplied by the sample provider rather than from assay-based typing. The paper as a whole reports these results and caveats: Clinical and demographic metadata were provided uncurated, with the amount varying by source and participant.

The chain is encoded by TRBV7-2 joined to TRBJ1-2; TRBD1 is possibly the D segment (6 matching bases). What was sequenced was peripheral blood. The source of this sequence is a woman aged 55-70 years with acute or convalescent COVID-19. CDR3 reads: CASSSTGIYGYTF. The DNA sequence follows: TGTGCCAGCAGCTCGACAGGAATCTATGGCTACACCTTC.